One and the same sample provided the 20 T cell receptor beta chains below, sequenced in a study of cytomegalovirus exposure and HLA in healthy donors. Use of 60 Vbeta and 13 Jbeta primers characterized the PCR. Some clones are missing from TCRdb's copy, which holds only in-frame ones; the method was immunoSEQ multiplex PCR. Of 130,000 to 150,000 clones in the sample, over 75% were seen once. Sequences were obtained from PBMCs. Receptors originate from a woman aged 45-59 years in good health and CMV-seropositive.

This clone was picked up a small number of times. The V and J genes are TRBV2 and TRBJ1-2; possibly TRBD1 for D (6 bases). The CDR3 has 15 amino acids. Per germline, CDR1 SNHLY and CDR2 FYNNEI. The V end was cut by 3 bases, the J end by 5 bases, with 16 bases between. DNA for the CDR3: TGTGCCAGCAGTGAGATCACAGGGTCCTATTATGGCTACACCTTC. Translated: CASSEITGSYYGYTF.

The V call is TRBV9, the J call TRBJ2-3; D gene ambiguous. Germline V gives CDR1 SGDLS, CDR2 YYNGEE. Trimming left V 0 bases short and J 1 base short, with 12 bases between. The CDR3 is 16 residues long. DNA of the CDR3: TGTGCCAGCAGCGTAGCCGTGGGTCGGGGCACAGATACGCAGTATTTT. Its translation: CASSVAVGRGTDTQYF.

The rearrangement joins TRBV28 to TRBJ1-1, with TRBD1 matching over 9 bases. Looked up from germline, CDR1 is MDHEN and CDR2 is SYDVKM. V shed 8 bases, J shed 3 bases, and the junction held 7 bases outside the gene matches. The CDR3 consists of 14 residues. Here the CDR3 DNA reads TGTGCCAGCTCGGACAGGGGACGGGACACTGAAGCTTTCTTT. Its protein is CASSDRGRDTEAFF.

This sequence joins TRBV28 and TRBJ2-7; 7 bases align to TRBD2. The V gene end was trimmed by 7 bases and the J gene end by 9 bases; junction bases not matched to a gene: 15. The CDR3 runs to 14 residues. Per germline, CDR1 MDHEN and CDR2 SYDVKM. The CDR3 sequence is CASTPPGGLHGQYF. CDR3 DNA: TGTGCCAGCACCCCCCCGGGAGGCCTTCACGGGCAGTACTTC.

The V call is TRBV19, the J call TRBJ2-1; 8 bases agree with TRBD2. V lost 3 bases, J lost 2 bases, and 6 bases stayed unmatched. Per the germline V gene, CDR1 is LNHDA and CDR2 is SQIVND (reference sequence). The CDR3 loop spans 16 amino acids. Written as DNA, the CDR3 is TGTGCCAGTAGTATGAAGGGGCGGGGGGCCTACAATGAGCAGTTCTTC. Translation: CASSMKGRGAYNEQFF.

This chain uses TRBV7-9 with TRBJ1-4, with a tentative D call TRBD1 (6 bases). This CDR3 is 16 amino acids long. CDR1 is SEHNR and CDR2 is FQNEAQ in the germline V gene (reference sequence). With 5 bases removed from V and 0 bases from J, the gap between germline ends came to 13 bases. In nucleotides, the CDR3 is TGTGCCAGCAGCCACACAGGGAAAGCAACTAATGAAAAACTGTTTTTT. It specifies CASSHTGKATNEKLFF.

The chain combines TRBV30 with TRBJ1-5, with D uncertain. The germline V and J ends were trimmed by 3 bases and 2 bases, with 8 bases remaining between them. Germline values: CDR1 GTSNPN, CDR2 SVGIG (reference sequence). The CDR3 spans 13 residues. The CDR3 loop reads CAWRRDGNQPQHF. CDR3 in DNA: TGTGCCTGGAGGCGGGATGGCAATCAGCCCCAGCATTTT.

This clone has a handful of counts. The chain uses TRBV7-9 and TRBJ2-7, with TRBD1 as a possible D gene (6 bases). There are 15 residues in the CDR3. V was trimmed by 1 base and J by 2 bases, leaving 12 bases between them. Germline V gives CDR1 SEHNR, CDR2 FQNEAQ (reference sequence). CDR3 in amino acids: CASSLVWTATYEQYF. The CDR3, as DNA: TGTGCCAGCAGCTTAGTGTGGACAGCCACCTACGAGCAGTACTTC.

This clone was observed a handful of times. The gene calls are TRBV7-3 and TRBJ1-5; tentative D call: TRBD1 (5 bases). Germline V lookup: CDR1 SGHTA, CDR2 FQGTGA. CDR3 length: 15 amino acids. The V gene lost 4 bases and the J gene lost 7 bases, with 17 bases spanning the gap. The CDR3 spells CASSSDGRVGQPQHF. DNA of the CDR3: TGTGCCAGCAGCTCCGACGGCAGGGTCGGACAGCCCCAGCATTTT. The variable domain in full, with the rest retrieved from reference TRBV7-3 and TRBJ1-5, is GAGVSQTPSNKVTEKGKYVELRCDPISGHTALYWYRQSLGQGPEFLIYFQGTGAADDSGLPNDRFFAVRPEGSVSTLKIQRTERGDSAVYLCASSSDGRVGQPQHFGDGTRLSIL.

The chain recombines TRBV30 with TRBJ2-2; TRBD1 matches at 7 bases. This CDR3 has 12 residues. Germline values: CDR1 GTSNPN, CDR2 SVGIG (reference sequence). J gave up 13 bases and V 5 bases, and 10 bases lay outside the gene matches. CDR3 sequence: CAWGRDRTALFF. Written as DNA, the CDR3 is TGTGCCTGGGGACGGGACAGAACAGCGCTGTTTTTT.

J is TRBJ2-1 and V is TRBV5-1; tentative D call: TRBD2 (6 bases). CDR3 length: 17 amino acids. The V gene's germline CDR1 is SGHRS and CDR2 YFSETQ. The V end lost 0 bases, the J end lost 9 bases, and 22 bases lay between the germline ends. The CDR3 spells CASSLERTGPVSGEQFF. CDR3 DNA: TGCGCCAGCAGCTTGGAACGAACAGGTCCGGTTAGCGGTGAGCAGTTCTTC.

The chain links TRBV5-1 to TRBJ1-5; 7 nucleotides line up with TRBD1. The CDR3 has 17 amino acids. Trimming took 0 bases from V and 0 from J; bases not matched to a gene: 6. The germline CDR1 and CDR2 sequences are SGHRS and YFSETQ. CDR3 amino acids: CASSLGDSGYSNQPQHF. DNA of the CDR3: TGCGCCAGCAGCTTGGGGGACAGCGGGTATAGCAATCAGCCCCAGCATTTT.

The CDR3 protein is CASSIGPGDHEQFF. The CDR3 coding sequence is TGTGCCAGTAGTATCGGGCCAGGGGACCATGAGCAGTTCTTC. This chain links TRBV19 with TRBJ2-1; maybe TRBD1 (6 bases). V lost 3 bases, J lost 8 bases, and 14 bases lay in between. CDR3 size: 14 residues. Per germline, CDR1 LNHDA and CDR2 SQIVND (reference sequence).

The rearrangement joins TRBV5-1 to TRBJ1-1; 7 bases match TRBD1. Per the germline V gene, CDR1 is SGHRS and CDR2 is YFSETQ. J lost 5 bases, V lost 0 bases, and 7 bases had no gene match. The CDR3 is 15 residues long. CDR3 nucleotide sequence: TGCGCCAGCAGCTTGGCCCAGGGGGGTGGAACTGAAGCTTTCTTT. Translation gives CASSLAQGGGTEAFF.

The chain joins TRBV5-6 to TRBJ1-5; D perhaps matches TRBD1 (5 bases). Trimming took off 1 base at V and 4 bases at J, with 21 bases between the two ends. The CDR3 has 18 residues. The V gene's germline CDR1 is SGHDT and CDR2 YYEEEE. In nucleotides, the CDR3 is TGTGCCAGCAGCTTGTATTCGGGACGGGGAGGTGGTAATCAGCCCCAGCATTTT. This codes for CASSLYSGRGGGNQPQHF.

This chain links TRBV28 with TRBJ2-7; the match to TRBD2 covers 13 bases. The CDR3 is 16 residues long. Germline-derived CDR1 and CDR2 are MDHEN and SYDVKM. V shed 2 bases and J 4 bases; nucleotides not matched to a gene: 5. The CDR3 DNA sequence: TGTGCCAGCAGTTTAGATAAGGGACTAGCGGGGTACGAGCAGTACTTC. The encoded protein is CASSLDKGLAGYEQYF.

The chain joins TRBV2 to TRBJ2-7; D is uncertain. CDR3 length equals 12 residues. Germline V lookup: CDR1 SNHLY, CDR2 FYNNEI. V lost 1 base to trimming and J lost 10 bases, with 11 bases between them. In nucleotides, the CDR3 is TGTGCCAGCAGTGAAGTCAGAGGAATACAGTACTTC. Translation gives CASSEVRGIQYF.

CDR3 sequence: CASSKRGGGKEKLFF. CDR3 DNA: TGTGCCAGCAGTAAACGGGGCGGAGGGAAGGAAAAACTGTTTTTT. The chain joins TRBV28 to TRBJ1-4; D possibly corresponds to TRBD1 (5 bases). CDR1 and CDR2 (germline): MDHEN, SYDVKM. Trimming took off 5 bases at V and 8 bases at J, with 18 bases between the two ends. The CDR3 totals 15 residues.

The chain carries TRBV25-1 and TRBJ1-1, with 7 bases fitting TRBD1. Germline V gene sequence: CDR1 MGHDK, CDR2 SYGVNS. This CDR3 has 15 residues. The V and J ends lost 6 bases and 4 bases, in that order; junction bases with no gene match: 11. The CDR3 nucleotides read TGTGCCAGCAGCCTCACCCAGGGGGTAGGCACTGAAGCTTTCTTT. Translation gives CASSLTQGVGTEAFF.

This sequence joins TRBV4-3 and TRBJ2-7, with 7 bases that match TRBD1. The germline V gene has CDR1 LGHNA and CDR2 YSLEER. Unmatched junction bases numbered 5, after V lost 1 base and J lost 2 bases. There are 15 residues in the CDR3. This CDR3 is CASSQAPTGTYEQYF. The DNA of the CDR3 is TGCGCCAGCAGCCAAGCACCGACAGGGACCTACGAGCAGTACTTC.